The clone carrying this TCR beta chain was detected many times. Its antigen is not known. The data derive from a study of regulatory T cells in long-lasting Graves disease. Study outcomes and limitations: Among persistent patients, a larger number of public clonotypes were shared (2,741) than among newly diagnosed patients (around 980).

Germline values: CDR1 DFQATT, CDR2 SNEGSKA (reference sequence). The ends were cut back, 2 bases at V and 4 bases at J, with 16 bases in the middle. The CDR3 extends over 15 amino acids. Assembly of TCR beta libraries relied on iRepertoire HTBI primers together with Arm-PCR of CDR3 regions. MiXCR, run by TCRdb on the multiplex PCR reads, gives a single entry per CDR3 protein. The sample contains more than 300,000 distinct CDR3 sequences, about 12% of which appear only once. Stated time point: newly diagnosed GD, antithyroid drugs for less than 3 months. Extracted RNA from PBMCs served as the source of the TCR library. The patients included were those that came from an endocrinology department in Xi'an, China. The same sample was also studied in work on T cells in Graves' hyperthyroidism and ophthalmopathy.

The rearrangement links TRBV20-1 to TRBJ2-3; D perhaps matches TRBD2 (5 bases). The material was peripheral blood mononuclear cells (PBMCs), obtained at new diagnosis, from a patient treated with antithyroid drugs. This clonotype originated in a young woman with Graves disease. CDR3 sequence reads: CSARLGGEKADTQYF. In DNA, the CDR3 is TGCAGTGCTAGATTAGGAGGAGAGAAGGCAGATACGCAGTATTTT.